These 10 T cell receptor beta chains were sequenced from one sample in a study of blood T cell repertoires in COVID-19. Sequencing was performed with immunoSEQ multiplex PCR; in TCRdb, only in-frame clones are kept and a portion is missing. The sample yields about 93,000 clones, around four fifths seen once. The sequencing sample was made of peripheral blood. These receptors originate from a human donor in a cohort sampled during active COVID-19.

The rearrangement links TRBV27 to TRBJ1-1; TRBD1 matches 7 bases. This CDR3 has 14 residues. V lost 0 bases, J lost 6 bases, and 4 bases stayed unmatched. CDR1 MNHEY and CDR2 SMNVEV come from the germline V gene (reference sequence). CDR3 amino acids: CASSLSFRGAEAFF. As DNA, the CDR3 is TGTGCCAGCAGTTTATCATTCAGGGGGGCTGAAGCTTTCTTT.

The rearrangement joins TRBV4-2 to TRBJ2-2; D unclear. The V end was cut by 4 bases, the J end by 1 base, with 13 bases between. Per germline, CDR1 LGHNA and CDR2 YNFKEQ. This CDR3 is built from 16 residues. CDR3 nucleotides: TGTGCCAGCAGCCGCGAGGCGGTCTTGAACACCGGGGAGCTGTTTTTT. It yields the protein CASSREAVLNTGELFF.

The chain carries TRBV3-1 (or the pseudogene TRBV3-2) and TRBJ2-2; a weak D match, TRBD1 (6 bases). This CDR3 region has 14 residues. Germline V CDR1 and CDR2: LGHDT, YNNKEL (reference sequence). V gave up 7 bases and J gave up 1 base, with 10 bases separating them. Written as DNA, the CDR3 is TGTGCCAGCAAGGCGACAGGGAACACCGGGGAGCTGTTTTTT. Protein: CASKATGNTGELFF.

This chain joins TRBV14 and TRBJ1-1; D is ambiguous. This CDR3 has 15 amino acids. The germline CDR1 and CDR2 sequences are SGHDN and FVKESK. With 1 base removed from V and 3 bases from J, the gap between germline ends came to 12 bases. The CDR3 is CASSQGEALYTEAFF. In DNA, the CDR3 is TGTGCCAGCAGCCAAGGCGAGGCTTTATACACTGAAGCTTTCTTT.

For the CDR3, the DNA is TGCGCCAGCAGCAGAACAGGGGGCGATTACGAGCAGTACTTC. It specifies CASSRTGGDYEQYF. This chain connects TRBV4-1 to TRBJ2-7; TRBD1 agrees at 9 bases. The CDR3 is made up of 14 amino acids. Germline V lookup: CDR1 MGHRA, CDR2 YSYEKL. V trimming: 5 bases; J trimming: 4 bases; junction bases outside the gene matches: 6.

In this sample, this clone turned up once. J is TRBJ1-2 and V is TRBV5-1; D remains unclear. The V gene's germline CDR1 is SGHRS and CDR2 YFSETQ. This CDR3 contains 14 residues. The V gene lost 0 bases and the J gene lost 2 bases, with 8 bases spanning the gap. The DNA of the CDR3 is TGCGCCAGCAGCTTGGTCCCAGGCAACTATGGCTACACCTTC. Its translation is CASSLVPGNYGYTF.

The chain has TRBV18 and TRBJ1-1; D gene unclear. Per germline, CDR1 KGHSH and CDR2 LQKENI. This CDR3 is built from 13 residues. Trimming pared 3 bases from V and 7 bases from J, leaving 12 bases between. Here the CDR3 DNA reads TGTGCCAGCTCACCTGCGGAAAGAGGTGAAGCTTTCTTT. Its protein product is CASSPAERGEAFF.

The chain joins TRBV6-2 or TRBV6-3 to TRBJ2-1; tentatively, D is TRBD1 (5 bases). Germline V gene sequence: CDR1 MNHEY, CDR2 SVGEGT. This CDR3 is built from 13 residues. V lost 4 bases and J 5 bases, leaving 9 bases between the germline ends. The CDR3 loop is CASSSRQNNEQFF. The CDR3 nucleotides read TGTGCCAGCAGTTCTCGACAGAACAATGAGCAGTTCTTC.

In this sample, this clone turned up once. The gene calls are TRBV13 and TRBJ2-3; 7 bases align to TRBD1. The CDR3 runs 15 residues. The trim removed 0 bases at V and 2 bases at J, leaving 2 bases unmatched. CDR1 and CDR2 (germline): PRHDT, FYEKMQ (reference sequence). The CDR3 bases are TGTGCCAGCAGCTTAGGACAGGGGTTCACAGATACGCAGTATTTT. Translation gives CASSLGQGFTDTQYF.

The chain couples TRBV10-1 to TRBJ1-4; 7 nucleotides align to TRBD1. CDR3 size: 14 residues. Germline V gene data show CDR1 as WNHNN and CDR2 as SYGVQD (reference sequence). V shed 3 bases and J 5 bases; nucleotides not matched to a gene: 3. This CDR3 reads CASSDGTANEKLFF. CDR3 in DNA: TGCGCCAGCAGTGACGGGACAGCAAATGAAAAACTGTTTTTT.